The 25 T cell receptor beta chains below come from one sample, sequenced in a study of blood T cell repertoires in COVID-19. Measured with immunoSEQ multiplex PCR; TCRdb has only the in-frame clones, and not every one. The sample contains roughly 330,000 clones, approximately 89% of which appear only once. The sequenced sample was PBMCs or T cells enriched from blood (not recorded which). The receptors were sampled from a woman aged 30 to 39 who had recovered from COVID-19.

This rearrangement joins TRBV6-2 or TRBV6-3 to TRBJ1-4, with D possibly being TRBD1 (5 bases). CDR3 size: 14 residues. Germline V gene sequence: CDR1 MNHEY, CDR2 SVGEGT. The ends were cut back, 0 bases at V and 10 bases at J, with 12 bases in the middle. CDR3 bases: TGTGCCAGCAGTTACTCGAATCCGGGGGGAAAACTGTTTTTT. It translates to CASSYSNPGGKLFF.

This clone was observed a single time. V usage is TRBV2 and J usage is TRBJ2-1; 14 bases map to TRBD2. The V gene's germline CDR1 is SNHLY and CDR2 FYNNEI. This CDR3 is built from 17 residues. Trimming took 5 bases from V and 9 from J; bases not matched to a gene: 12. CDR3 loop: CASSFRATSGGEIEQFF. For the CDR3, the DNA is TGTGCCAGCAGTTTTAGGGCGACTAGCGGGGGGGAAATTGAGCAGTTCTTC.

The chain combines TRBV7-6 with TRBJ2-2; D unclear. The length of the CDR3 is 13 residues. Trimming stripped 5 bases from V and 4 bases from J, with 8 bases between. Per the germline V gene, CDR1 is SGHVS and CDR2 is FNYEAQ. CDR3 amino acids: CASSHTSTGELFF. DNA for the CDR3: TGTGCCAGCAGCCATACGAGCACCGGGGAGCTGTTTTTT.

This clone was observed a handful of times. The J gene is TRBJ1-1, the V gene TRBV19, with a tentative D call TRBD1 (6 bases). V was cut by 6 bases and J by 8 bases, with 22 bases left in between. Germline CDR1 LNHDA, CDR2 SQIVND (reference sequence). The length of the CDR3 is 15 residues. The chain's CDR3 is CASSARTVGIGEAFF. The DNA for the CDR3 is TGTGCCAGTAGCGCCAGGACAGTCGGCATCGGGGAAGCTTTCTTT.

The chain has TRBV25-1 and TRBJ1-4; 9 bases fit TRBD1. This CDR3 region has 17 residues. V lost 1 base to trimming and J lost 2 bases; unmatched junction nucleotides: 5. Germline lookup yields CDR1 MGHDK and CDR2 SYGVNS. This CDR3 is CASSESGTGFTNEKLFF. For the CDR3, the DNA is TGTGCCAGCAGTGAATCCGGGACAGGGTTCACTAATGAAAAACTGTTTTTT.

The chain links TRBV5-4 to TRBJ2-3; D remains unclear. Germline CDR1 SGHNT, CDR2 YYREEE (reference sequence). Between the trimmed V and J ends, which lost 2 bases and 2 bases, there was a span of 12 bases. The CDR3 sequence is 15 residues long. This CDR3 is CASSFPSADTDTQYF. The CDR3 DNA is TGTGCCAGCAGCTTTCCCTCCGCGGACACAGATACGCAGTATTTT.

V is TRBV11-2 and J is TRBJ2-1; 10 bases fit TRBD1. Germline trimming cut 5 bases from V and 6 bases from J; bases unmatched to any gene: 4. The germline V gene encodes CDR1 SGHAT and CDR2 FQNNGV. CDR3 length: 14 residues. CDR3 protein: CASSQRQGANEQFF. In DNA form, the CDR3 reads TGTGCCAGCAGCCAGAGACAGGGGGCCAATGAGCAGTTCTTC.

This chain uses TRBV7-3 with TRBJ2-3; D is unresolved. The CDR3 spans 13 residues. The V end was cut by 4 bases, the J end by 6 bases, with 11 bases between. The germline V gene encodes CDR1 SGHTA and CDR2 FQGTGA. CDR3 residues: CASSSLHADTQYF. The DNA of the CDR3 is TGTGCCAGCAGCTCACTCCACGCGGATACGCAGTATTTT.

This clone was counted between two and nine times. This chain links TRBV6-5 with TRBJ1-2; possibly TRBD1 for D (5 bases). The CDR3 covers 15 residues. The germline V gene encodes CDR1 MNHEY and CDR2 SVGAGI. V lost 4 bases, J lost 7 bases, and 19 bases lay in between. The CDR3 region is CASSFRRVGEAGYTF. As DNA, the CDR3 is TGTGCCAGCAGTTTTCGTAGGGTGGGGGAGGCTGGCTACACCTTC.

The chain links TRBV21-1 to TRBJ1-5; the table's D gene call, TRBD1, was not cross checked with the DNA. TRBV21-1 is annotated as a pseudogene. The CDR3 covers 14 residues. CDR3 residues: CASSLTGGNQPQHF. CDR3 nucleotides: TGTGCCAGCAGCCTCACAGGGGGCAATCAGCCCCAGCATTTT.

This clone has a handful of counts. The chain uses TRBV28 and TRBJ1-2, with a possible D match to TRBD1 (5 bases). Germline lookup yields CDR1 MDHEN and CDR2 SYDVKM. V shed 6 bases and J shed 4 bases, with 18 bases lying between them. There are 15 residues in the CDR3. DNA of the CDR3: TGTGCCAGCAGCCCCGGCGCAGGGCCTTTCTATGGCTACACCTTC. Translating it yields CASSPGAGPFYGYTF.

V usage is TRBV11-3 and J usage is TRBJ2-2; D remains ambiguous. There are 14 residues in the CDR3. Germline CDR1 and CDR2: SGHNT and YENEEA. V lost 6 bases, J lost 1 base, and 9 bases lay in between. CDR3 residues: CASSSHLNTGELFF. The CDR3 DNA is TGTGCCAGCAGTTCCCACTTGAACACCGGGGAGCTGTTTTTT.

This clone came up once. This rearrangement joins TRBV6-1 to TRBJ1-6, with TRBD1 identical over 8 bases. Germline V gene lookup returns CDR1 MNHNS and CDR2 SASEGT. V shed 0 bases, J shed 16 bases, and the junction held 14 bases outside the gene matches. The CDR3 extends over 16 amino acids. CDR3 coding DNA: TGTGCCAGCAGTGAAGCTCCCCCTCCAGGGGGCCTAGCTCTCCACTTT. Its translation is CASSEAPPPGGLALHF.

This sequence joins TRBV9 and TRBJ1-4; D may be TRBD1 (5 bases). V lost 5 bases, J lost 7 bases, and 12 bases lay in between. This CDR3 spans 13 amino acids. Germline V gene data show CDR1 as SGDLS and CDR2 as YYNGEE. CDR3 in amino acids: CASSNRMGEKLFF. The CDR3 DNA is TGTGCCAGCAGTAACAGGATGGGTGAAAAACTGTTTTTT.

The sample holds one count of this clone. The chain recombines TRBV5-1 with TRBJ2-5; 10 nucleotides line up with TRBD2. V trimming: 1 base; J trimming: 7 bases; junction bases outside the gene matches: 10. CDR3 length equals 16 residues. Germline CDR1 and CDR2: SGHRS and YFSETQ. CDR3 coding DNA: TGCGCCAGCAGCTTGACGGCTAGCGGGGGCCGGGGGACCCAGTACTTC. Its protein is CASSLTASGGRGTQYF.

The CDR3 sequence is CAISEEPSRCEQYF. The CDR3 nucleotides are TGTGCCATCAGTGAGGAGCCTTCCCGATGCGAGCAGTACTTC. The J gene is TRBJ2-7, the V gene TRBV10-3; D is ambiguous. The CDR3 has 14 residues. V lost 2 bases to trimming and J lost 6 bases, with 14 bases between them. The germline gives CDR1 ENHRY, CDR2 SYGVKD.

The chain has TRBV6-6 and TRBJ1-6, with D unresolved. CDR3 length equals 14 residues. Germline loops: CDR1 MNHNY, CDR2 SVGAGI (reference sequence). The V and J ends lost 6 bases and 5 bases respectively, with 11 bases between them. The CDR3 DNA reads TGTGCCAGCAGCGTCCGGGAACATAATTCACCCCTCCACTTT. This translates into CASSVREHNSPLHF.

The chain is built from TRBV4-1 and TRBJ2-3; no clear D. Germline CDR1 reads MGHRA; CDR2 reads YSYEKL. Trimming removed 0 bases from V and 10 bases from J, with 17 bases in between. The CDR3 is made up of 15 amino acids. The CDR3 sequence: CASSQDVLLHGAQYF. The CDR3 nucleotides read TGCGCCAGCAGCCAAGATGTACTCCTCCATGGAGCGCAGTATTTT.

The rearrangement uses TRBV29-1 and TRBJ2-7; possibly TRBD2 for D (6 bases). Germline-derived CDR1 and CDR2 are SQVTM and ANQGSEA. The CDR3 totals 16 residues. Between the trimmed V and J ends, which lost 1 base and 4 bases, there was a span of 20 bases. The DNA of the CDR3 is TGCAGCGTTGAAGTCGGGAGTAAACAGGTGCCGTACGAGCAGTACTTC. This translates into CSVEVGSKQVPYEQYF.

This clone was found a few times. This chain joins TRBV10-3 and TRBJ1-2; TRBD1 might be the D (6 bases). The CDR3 length is 13 residues. Germline CDR1 ENHRY, CDR2 SYGVKD. The V end was cut by 3 bases, the J end by 6 bases, with 11 bases between. CDR3 DNA: TGTGCCATCAGTGATCTATCAGGGGATGGCTACACCTTC. Encoded protein: CAISDLSGDGYTF.

Concerning this clone itself: This sample also contains other DNA sequences that code for the same CDR3. CDR3 bases: TGTGCCAGCAGCCAAGATGGGACAGGGGGCAGAGGCTACACCTTC. This encodes CASSQDGTGGRGYTF. The chain employs TRBV3-1 (or the pseudogene TRBV3-2) and TRBJ1-2; 12 bases agree with TRBD1. This CDR3 has 15 amino acids. Germline V gene sequence: CDR1 LGHDT, CDR2 YNNKEL (reference sequence). V lost 0 bases, J lost 8 bases, and 4 bases stayed unmatched.

J is TRBJ2-5 and V is TRBV7-6; TRBD1 matches 10 bases. The junction had 3 bases not matched to a gene; V was cut back by 5 bases and J by 3 bases. Germline assignment: CDR1 SGHVS and CDR2 FNYEAQ. There are 14 residues in the CDR3. CDR3 region: CASSPGTGEETQYF. CDR3 bases: TGTGCCAGCAGCCCCGGGACAGGGGAAGAGACCCAGTACTTC.

The chain links TRBV30 to TRBJ1-3; D not resolved. CDR1 and CDR2 (germline): GTSNPN, SVGIG (reference sequence). V dropped 2 bases and J dropped 1 base, with 12 bases sitting between them. The CDR3 has 15 amino acids. The CDR3 spells CAWSYPEDSGNTIYF. For the CDR3, the DNA is TGTGCCTGGAGTTACCCGGAGGATTCTGGAAACACCATATATTTT. The variable domain in full, with the rest retrieved from reference TRBV30 and TRBJ1-3, is SQTIHQWPATLVQPVGSPLSLECTVEGTSNPNLYWYRQAAGRGLQLLFYSVGIGQISSEVPQNLSASRPQDRQFILSSKKLLLSDSGFYLCAWSYPEDSGNTIYFGEGSWLTVV.

This clone was found a few times. The chain combines TRBV27 with TRBJ1-2; D unresolved. The germline CDR1 and CDR2 sequences are MNHEY and SMNVEV (reference sequence). The CDR3 contains 13 residues. The V end was cut by 3 bases, the J end by 5 bases, with 10 bases between. The CDR3, as DNA: TGTGCCAGCAGTTTTGGCCAGACATATGGCTACACCTTC. Protein: CASSFGQTYGYTF.

This chain uses TRBV9 with TRBJ1-2, with 10 nucleotides matching TRBD1. This CDR3 is built from 14 residues. The germline gives CDR1 SGDLS, CDR2 YYNGEE. Germline trimming cut 7 bases from V and 2 bases from J; bases unmatched to any gene: 5. The CDR3 region is CASAPGQGNYGYTF. The CDR3 region has the DNA TGTGCCAGCGCCCCGGGACAGGGGAACTATGGCTACACCTTC.